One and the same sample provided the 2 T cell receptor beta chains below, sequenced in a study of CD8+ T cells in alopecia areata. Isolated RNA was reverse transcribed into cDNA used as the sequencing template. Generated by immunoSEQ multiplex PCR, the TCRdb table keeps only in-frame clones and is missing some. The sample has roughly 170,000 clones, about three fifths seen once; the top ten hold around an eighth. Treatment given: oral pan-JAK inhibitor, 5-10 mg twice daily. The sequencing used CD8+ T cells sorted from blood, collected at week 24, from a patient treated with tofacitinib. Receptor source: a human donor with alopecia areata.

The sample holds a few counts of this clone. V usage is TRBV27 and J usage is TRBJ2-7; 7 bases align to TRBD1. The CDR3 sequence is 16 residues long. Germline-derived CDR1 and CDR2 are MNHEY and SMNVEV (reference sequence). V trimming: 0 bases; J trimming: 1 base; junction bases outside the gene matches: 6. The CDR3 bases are TGTGCCAGCAGTTTATCGATTGGGACAGTTTCCTACGAGCAGTACTTC. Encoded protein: CASSLSIGTVSYEQYF.

CDR3 coding DNA: TGCAGCGTTGAATGGGACCCGGGGTCCTACAATGAGCAGTTCTTC. It codes for CSVEWDPGSYNEQFF. The V call is TRBV29-1, the J call TRBJ2-1; D is tentatively TRBD1 or TRBD2 (5 bases each). The V and J ends lost 2 bases and 1 base respectively, with 12 bases between them. There are 15 residues in the CDR3. The germline gives CDR1 SQVTM, CDR2 ANQGSEA.